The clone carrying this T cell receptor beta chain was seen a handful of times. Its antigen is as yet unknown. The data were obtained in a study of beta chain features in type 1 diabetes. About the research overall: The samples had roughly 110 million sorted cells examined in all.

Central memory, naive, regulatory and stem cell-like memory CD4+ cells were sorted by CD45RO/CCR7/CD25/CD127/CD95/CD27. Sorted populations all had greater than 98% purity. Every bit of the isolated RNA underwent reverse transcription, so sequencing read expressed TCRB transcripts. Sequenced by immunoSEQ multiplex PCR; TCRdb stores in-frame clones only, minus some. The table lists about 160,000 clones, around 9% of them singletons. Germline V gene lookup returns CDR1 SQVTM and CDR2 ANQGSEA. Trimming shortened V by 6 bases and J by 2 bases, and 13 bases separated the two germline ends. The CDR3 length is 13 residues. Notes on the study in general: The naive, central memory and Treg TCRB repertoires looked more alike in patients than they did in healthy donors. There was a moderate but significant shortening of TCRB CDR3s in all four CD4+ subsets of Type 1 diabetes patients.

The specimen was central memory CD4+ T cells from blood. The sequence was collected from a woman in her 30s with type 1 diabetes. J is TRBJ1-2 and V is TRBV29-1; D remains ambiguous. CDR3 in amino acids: CSVPNDKNYGYTF. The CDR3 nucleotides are TGCAGCGTACCCAACGACAAAAACTATGGCTACACCTTC. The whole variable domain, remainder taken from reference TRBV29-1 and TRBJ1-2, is SAVISQKPSRDICQRGTSLTIQCQVDSQVTMMFWYRQQPGQSLTLIATANQGSEATYESGFVIDKFPISRPNLTFSTLTVSNMSPEDSSIYLCSVPNDKNYGYTFGSGTRLTVV.